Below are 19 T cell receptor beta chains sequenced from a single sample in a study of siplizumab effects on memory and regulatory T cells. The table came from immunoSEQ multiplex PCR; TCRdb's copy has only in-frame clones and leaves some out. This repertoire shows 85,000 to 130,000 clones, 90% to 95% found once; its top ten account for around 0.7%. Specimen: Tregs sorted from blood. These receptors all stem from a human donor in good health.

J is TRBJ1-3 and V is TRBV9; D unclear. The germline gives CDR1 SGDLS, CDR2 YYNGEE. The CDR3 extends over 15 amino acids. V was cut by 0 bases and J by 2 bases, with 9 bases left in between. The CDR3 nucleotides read TGTGCCAGCAGCGTAGAGAGGGATGCTGGAAACACCATATATTTT. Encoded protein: CASSVERDAGNTIYF. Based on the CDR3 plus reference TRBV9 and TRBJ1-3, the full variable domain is DSGVTQTPKHLITATGQRVTLRCSPRSGDLSVYWYQQSLDQGLQFLIQYYNGEERAKGNILERFSAQQFPDLHSELNLSSLELGDSALYFCASSVERDAGNTIYFGEGSWLTVV.

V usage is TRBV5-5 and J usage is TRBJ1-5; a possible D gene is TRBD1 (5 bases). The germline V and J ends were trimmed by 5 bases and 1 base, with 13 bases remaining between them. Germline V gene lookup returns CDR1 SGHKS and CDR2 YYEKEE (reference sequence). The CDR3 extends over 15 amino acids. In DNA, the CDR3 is TGTGCCAGCAGACAGGACGCCTCGAGCAATCAGCCCCAGCATTTT. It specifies CASRQDASSNQPQHF.

This chain's CDR3 is CASYLSLRGDNEQFF. For the CDR3, the DNA is TGTGCCAGCTATCTCAGTCTCCGGGGGGACAATGAGCAGTTCTTC. The chain uses TRBV2 and TRBJ2-1; 7 bases map to TRBD2. Trimming took 8 bases from V and 5 from J; bases not matched to a gene: 12. Germline CDR1 reads SNHLY; CDR2 reads FYNNEI. The CDR3 has 15 amino acids. Full variable domain (remainder filled in from reference TRBV2 and TRBJ2-1): EPEVTQTPSHQVTQMGQEVILRCVPISNHLYFYWYRQILGQKVEFLVSFYNNEISEKSEIFDDQFSVERPDGSNFTLKIRSTKLEDSAMYFCASYLSLRGDNEQFFGPGTRLTVL.

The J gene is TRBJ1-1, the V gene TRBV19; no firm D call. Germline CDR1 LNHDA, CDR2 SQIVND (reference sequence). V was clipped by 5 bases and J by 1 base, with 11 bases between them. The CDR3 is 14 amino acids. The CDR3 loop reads CASSANPPNTEAFF. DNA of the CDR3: TGTGCCAGTAGTGCAAACCCCCCGAACACTGAAGCTTTCTTT.

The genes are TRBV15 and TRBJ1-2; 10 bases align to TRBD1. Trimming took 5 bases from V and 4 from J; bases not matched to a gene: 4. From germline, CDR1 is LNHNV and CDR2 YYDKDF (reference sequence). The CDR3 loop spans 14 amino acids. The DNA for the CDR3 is TGTGCCACCAGCGGCCGGGACAGGGGCTATGGCTACACCTTC. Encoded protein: CATSGRDRGYGYTF.

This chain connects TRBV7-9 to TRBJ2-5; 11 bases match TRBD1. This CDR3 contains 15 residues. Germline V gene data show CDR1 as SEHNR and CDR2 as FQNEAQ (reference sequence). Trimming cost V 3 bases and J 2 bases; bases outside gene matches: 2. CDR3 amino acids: CASSFGTGGQETQYF. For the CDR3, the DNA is TGTGCCAGCAGCTTCGGGACAGGGGGTCAAGAGACCCAGTACTTC.

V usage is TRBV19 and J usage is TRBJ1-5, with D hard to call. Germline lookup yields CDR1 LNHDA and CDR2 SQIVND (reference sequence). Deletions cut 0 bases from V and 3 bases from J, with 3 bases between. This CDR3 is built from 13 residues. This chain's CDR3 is CASSIEPNQPQHF. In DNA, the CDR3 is TGTGCCAGTAGTATAGAACCCAATCAGCCCCAGCATTTT.

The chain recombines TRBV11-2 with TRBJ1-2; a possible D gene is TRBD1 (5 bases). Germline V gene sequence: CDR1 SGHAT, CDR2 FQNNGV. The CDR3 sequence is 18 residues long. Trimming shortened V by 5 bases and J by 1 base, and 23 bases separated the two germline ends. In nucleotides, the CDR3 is TGTGCCAGCAGCAAGCGGGGCTCCACCACTGACTTTAACTATGGCTACACCTTC. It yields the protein CASSKRGSTTDFNYGYTF. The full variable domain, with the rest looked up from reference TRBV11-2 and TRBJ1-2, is EAGVAQSPRYKIIEKRQSVAFWCNPISGHATLYWYQQILGQGPKLLIQFQNNGVVDDSQLPKDRFSAERLKGVDSTLKIQPAKLEDSAVYLCASSKRGSTTDFNYGYTFGSGTRLTVV.

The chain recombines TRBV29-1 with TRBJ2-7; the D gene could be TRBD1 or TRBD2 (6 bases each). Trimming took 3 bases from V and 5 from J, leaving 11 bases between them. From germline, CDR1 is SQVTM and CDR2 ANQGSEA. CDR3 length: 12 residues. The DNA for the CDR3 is TGCAGCGTTGACAGGGGAGGACACGAGCAGTACTTC. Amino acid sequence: CSVDRGGHEQYF.

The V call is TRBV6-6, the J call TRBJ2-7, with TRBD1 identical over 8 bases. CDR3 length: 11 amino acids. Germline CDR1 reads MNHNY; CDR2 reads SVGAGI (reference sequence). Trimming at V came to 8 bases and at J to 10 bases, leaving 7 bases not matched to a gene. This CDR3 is CASGPQGAQYF. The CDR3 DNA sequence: TGTGCCAGCGGGCCCCAGGGGGCCCAGTACTTC.

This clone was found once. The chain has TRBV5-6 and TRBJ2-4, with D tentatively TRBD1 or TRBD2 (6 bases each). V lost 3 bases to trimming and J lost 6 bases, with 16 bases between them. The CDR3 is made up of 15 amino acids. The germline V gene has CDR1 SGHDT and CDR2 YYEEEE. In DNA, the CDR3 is TGTGCCAGCAGCTCGAGCCCGGGGGCTTCAAACATTCAGTACTTC. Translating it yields CASSSSPGASNIQYF.

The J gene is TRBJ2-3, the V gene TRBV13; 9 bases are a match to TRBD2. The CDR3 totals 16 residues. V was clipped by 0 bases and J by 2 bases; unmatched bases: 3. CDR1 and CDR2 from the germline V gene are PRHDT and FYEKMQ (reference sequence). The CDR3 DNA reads TGTGCCAGCAGCTTAGGGTCTAGCGGGATCACAGATACGCAGTATTTT. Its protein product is CASSLGSSGITDTQYF.

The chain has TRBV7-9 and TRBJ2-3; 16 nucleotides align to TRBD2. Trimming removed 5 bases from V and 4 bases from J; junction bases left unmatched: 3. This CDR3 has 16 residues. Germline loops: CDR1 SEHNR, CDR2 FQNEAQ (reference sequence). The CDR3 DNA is TGTGCCAGCAGCCCCGGGACTAGCGGGAGGGCAGATACGCAGTATTTT. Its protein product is CASSPGTSGRADTQYF.

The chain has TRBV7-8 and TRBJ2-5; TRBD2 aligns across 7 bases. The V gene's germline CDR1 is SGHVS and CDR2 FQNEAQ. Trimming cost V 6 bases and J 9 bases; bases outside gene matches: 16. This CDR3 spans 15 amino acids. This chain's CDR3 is CASRSAVAGDRPQYF. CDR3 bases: TGTGCCAGCAGGTCCGCTGTAGCGGGCGATCGACCCCAGTACTTC.

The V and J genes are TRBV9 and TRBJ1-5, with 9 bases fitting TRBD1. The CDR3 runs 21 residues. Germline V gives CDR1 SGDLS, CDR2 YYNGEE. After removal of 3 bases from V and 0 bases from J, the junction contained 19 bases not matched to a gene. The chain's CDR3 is CASSALYHTSGQGFSNQPQHF. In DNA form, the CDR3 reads TGTGCCAGCAGCGCACTCTACCATACATCGGGACAGGGCTTTAGCAATCAGCCCCAGCATTTT.

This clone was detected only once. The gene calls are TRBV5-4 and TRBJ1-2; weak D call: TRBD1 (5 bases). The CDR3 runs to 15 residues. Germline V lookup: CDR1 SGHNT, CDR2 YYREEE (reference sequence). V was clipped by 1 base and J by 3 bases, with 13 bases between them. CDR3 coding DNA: TGTGCCAGCAGCTTGAGGGGAGCCGGTCACTATGGCTACACCTTC. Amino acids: CASSLRGAGHYGYTF.

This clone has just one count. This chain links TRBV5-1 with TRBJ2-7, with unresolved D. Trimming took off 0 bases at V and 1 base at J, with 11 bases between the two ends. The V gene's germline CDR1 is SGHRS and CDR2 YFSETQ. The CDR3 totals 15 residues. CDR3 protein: CASSLDPVESYEQYF. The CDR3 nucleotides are TGCGCCAGCAGCTTGGATCCCGTTGAATCCTACGAGCAGTACTTC.

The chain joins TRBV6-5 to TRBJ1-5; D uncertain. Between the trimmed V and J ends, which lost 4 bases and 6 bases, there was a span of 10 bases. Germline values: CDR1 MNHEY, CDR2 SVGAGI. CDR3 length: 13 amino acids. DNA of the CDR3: TGTGCCAGCAGTTCCCTTAGGAGTCAGCCCCAGCATTTT. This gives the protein CASSSLRSQPQHF.

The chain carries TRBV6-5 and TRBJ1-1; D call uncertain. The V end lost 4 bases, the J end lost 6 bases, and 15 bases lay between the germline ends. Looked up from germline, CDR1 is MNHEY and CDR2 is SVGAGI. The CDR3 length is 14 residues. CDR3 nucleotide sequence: TGTGCCAGCAGTTTTTCAGGATGGGTCGCTGAAGCTTTCTTT. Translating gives CASSFSGWVAEAFF.